The rows below give T cell receptor beta chains drawn from one sample of a study of T-cell reconstitution after alpha-beta-depleted transplantation in children. MiXCR, run by TCRdb on the PCR reads, gives a single entry per CDR3 protein. The sample carries almost 500,000 distinct CDR3 sequences, under 15% recorded once. The specimen was PBMCs from the stem cell graft donor, collected from the stem cell graft. These receptors came from a human donor who donated a stem cell graft to a child with combined immunodeficiency. The CDR3 runs from the conserved cysteine through the conserved F or W. D genes are given only for firm matches. Clone size appears in some rows only: once, few, many, or a class for an expanded clone.

D gene: -
clone size: -
J gene: TRBJ2-2
CDR3 length: 17
V gene: TRBV28
CDR3 protein: CASSLNPLAVNTGELFF
CDR3 DNA: TGTGCCAGCAGTTTAAACCCCCTAGCAGTCAACACCGGGGAGCTGTTTTTT

D gene: -
clone size: many
J gene: TRBJ1-1
CDR3 length: 15
V gene: TRBV28
CDR3 protein: CASSSVGADRTEAFF
CDR3 DNA: TGTGCCAGCAGTTCGGTGGGTGCGGACCGCACTGAAGCTTTCTTT

D gene: -
clone size: -
J gene: TRBJ1-1
CDR3 length: 15
V gene: TRBV20-1
CDR3 protein: CSARAGVMMNTEAFF
CDR3 DNA: TGCAGTGCTAGAGCAGGGGTGATGATGAACACTGAAGCTTTCTTT

D gene: -
clone size: few
J gene: TRBJ1-5
CDR3 length: 15
V gene: TRBV7-2
CDR3 protein: CASSLVSGRNQPQHF
CDR3 DNA: TGTGCCAGCAGCTTAGTGTCAGGCCGAAATCAGCCCCAGCATTTT

D gene: TRBD2
clone size: many
J gene: TRBJ2-5
CDR3 length: 17
V gene: TRBV5-5
CDR3 protein: CASSLEGGAGAQETQYF
CDR3 DNA: TGTGCCAGCAGCTTGGAAGGAGGAGCGGGGGCACAAGAGACCCAGTACTTC

D gene: TRBD2
clone size: -
J gene: TRBJ2-1
CDR3 length: 15
V gene: TRBV30
CDR3 protein: CAWSVGAGDVNGQFF
CDR3 DNA: TGTGCCTGGAGTGTAGGAGCGGGAGATGTGAATGGACAGTTCTTC

D gene: -
clone size: many
J gene: TRBJ1-2
CDR3 length: 14
V gene: TRBV4-2
CDR3 protein: CASSQRLGGYGYTF
CDR3 DNA: TGTGCCAGCAGCCAAAGACTTGGAGGCTATGGCTACACCTTC

D gene: -
clone size: many
J gene: TRBJ2-1
CDR3 length: 16
V gene: TRBV12-3/TRBV12-4
CDR3 protein: CASSLGVRGGYNEQFF
CDR3 DNA: TGTGCCAGCAGTTTAGGCGTCCGGGGAGGATACAATGAGCAGTTCTTC

D gene: -
clone size: -
J gene: TRBJ2-5
CDR3 length: 20
V gene: TRBV6-2/TRBV6-3
CDR3 protein: CASSYLTKGRPGRGRETQYF
CDR3 DNA: TGTGCCAGCAGTTACTTGACGAAAGGCCGTCCAGGGAGGGGGCGAGAGACCCAGTACTTC

D gene: TRBD1
clone size: few
J gene: TRBJ2-1
CDR3 length: 14
V gene: TRBV19
CDR3 protein: CASRNRGSYNEQFF
CDR3 DNA: TGTGCCAGTCGAAACAGGGGCTCCTACAATGAGCAGTTCTTC

D gene: -
clone size: many
J gene: TRBJ1-5
CDR3 length: 12
V gene: TRBV20-1
CDR3 protein: CSVSLGNQPQHF
CDR3 DNA: TGCAGTGTTAGTCTGGGTAATCAGCCCCAGCATTTT

D gene: -
clone size: -
J gene: TRBJ2-1
CDR3 length: 13
V gene: TRBV12-3/TRBV12-4
CDR3 protein: CASRKRGDNEQFF
CDR3 DNA: TGTGCCAGCAGGAAACGGGGAGACAATGAGCAGTTCTTC

D gene: -
clone size: -
J gene: TRBJ2-5
CDR3 length: 13
V gene: TRBV11-2
CDR3 protein: CASSRGHAETQYF
CDR3 DNA: TGTGCCAGCAGCCGAGGACATGCGGAGACCCAGTACTTC

D gene: -
clone size: many
J gene: TRBJ2-1
CDR3 length: 14
V gene: TRBV29-1
CDR3 protein: CSVEKVTSYNEQFF
CDR3 DNA: TGCAGCGTTGAAAAAGTGACTAGCTACAATGAGCAGTTCTTC

D gene: TRBD1
clone size: -
J gene: TRBJ2-3
CDR3 length: 14
V gene: TRBV7-9
CDR3 protein: CASSLRRGWGTQYF
CDR3 DNA: TGTGCCAGCAGCTTGCGCAGGGGGTGGGGTACGCAGTATTTT

D gene: TRBD2
clone size: -
J gene: TRBJ2-5
CDR3 length: 15
V gene: TRBV5-1
CDR3 protein: CASSLQLGTSETQYF
CDR3 DNA: TGCGCCAGCAGCTTGCAACTCGGGACTAGCGAGACCCAGTACTTC

D gene: -
clone size: few
J gene: TRBJ2-6
CDR3 length: 18
V gene: TRBV9
CDR3 protein: CASSVGTGFFSGANVLTF
CDR3 DNA: TGTGCCAGCAGCGTAGGCACAGGGTTTTTTTCTGGGGCCAACGTCCTGACTTTC

D gene: -
clone size: few
J gene: TRBJ2-1
CDR3 length: 11
V gene: TRBV5-1
CDR3 protein: CASTMNNEQFF
CDR3 DNA: TGCGCCAGCACCATGAACAATGAGCAGTTCTTC

D gene: -
clone size: many
J gene: TRBJ2-1
CDR3 length: 12
V gene: TRBV11-2
CDR3 protein: CASSFRVGEQFF
CDR3 DNA: TGTGCCAGCAGCTTCAGGGTAGGGGAGCAGTTCTTC

D gene: TRBD1
clone size: -
J gene: TRBJ2-2
CDR3 length: 15
V gene: TRBV2
CDR3 protein: CASSEGQMNTGELFF
CDR3 DNA: TGTGCCAGCAGTGAGGGACAGATGAACACCGGGGAGCTGTTTTTT

D gene: TRBD2
clone size: -
J gene: TRBJ2-7
CDR3 length: 15
V gene: TRBV10-2
CDR3 protein: CASSDVAGGWYEQYF
CDR3 DNA: TGCGCCAGCAGTGATGTAGCGGGAGGTTGGTACGAGCAGTACTTC

D gene: -
clone size: -
J gene: TRBJ2-1
CDR3 length: 16
V gene: TRBV10-3
CDR3 protein: CAISDSRLARYNEQFF
CDR3 DNA: TGTGCCATCAGTGATTCGCGGCTAGCGCGTTACAATGAGCAGTTCTTC

D gene: -
clone size: once
J gene: TRBJ1-1
CDR3 length: 12
V gene: TRBV28
CDR3 protein: CASSLRPTEAFF
CDR3 DNA: TGTGCCAGCAGTTTGCGGCCGACCGAAGCTTTCTTT

D gene: -
clone size: few
J gene: TRBJ1-5
CDR3 length: 16
V gene: TRBV12-5
CDR3 protein: CASGLLPRDSNQPQHF
CDR3 DNA: TGTGCTAGTGGTTTGCTACCCCGGGACAGCAATCAGCCCCAGCATTTT

D gene: -
clone size: -
J gene: TRBJ2-3
CDR3 length: 15
V gene: TRBV24-1
CDR3 protein: CATSDFGAVTDTQYF
CDR3 DNA: TGTGCCACCAGTGATTTCGGGGCGGTCACAGATACGCAGTATTTT

D gene: -
clone size: -
J gene: TRBJ1-5
CDR3 length: 14
V gene: TRBV2
CDR3 protein: CASGLWDVRRPQHF
CDR3 DNA: TGTGCCAGCGGCCTATGGGACGTCCGGCGGCCCCAGCATTTT

D gene: TRBD1
clone size: -
J gene: TRBJ2-5
CDR3 length: 16
V gene: TRBV11-1
CDR3 protein: CASSKTGDWATETQYF
CDR3 DNA: TGTGCCAGCAGCAAAACAGGGGATTGGGCGACAGAGACCCAGTACTTC

D gene: -
clone size: many
J gene: TRBJ2-7
CDR3 length: 13
V gene: TRBV7-9
CDR3 protein: CASSLRAGYEQYF
CDR3 DNA: TGTGCCAGCAGCTTACGGGCGGGATACGAGCAGTACTTC

D gene: TRBD1
clone size: few
J gene: TRBJ2-7
CDR3 length: 16
V gene: TRBV5-6
CDR3 protein: CASSWGTGATLYEQYF
CDR3 DNA: TGTGCCAGCAGCTGGGGGACAGGGGCAACCCTTTACGAGCAGTACTTC

D gene: TRBD2
clone size: few
J gene: TRBJ2-1
CDR3 length: 16
V gene: TRBV29-1
CDR3 protein: CSVEVPGLAFNNEQFF
CDR3 DNA: TGCAGCGTTGAAGTCCCCGGACTAGCGTTCAACAATGAGCAGTTCTTC

D gene: -
clone size: many
J gene: TRBJ2-1
CDR3 length: 14
V gene: TRBV24-1
CDR3 protein: CATGGLAGFNEQFF
CDR3 DNA: TGTGCCACGGGGGGACTGGCGGGTTTCAATGAGCAGTTCTTC

D gene: -
clone size: many
J gene: TRBJ1-2
CDR3 length: 12
V gene: TRBV12-3/TRBV12-4
CDR3 protein: CASSGSNYGYTF
CDR3 DNA: TGTGCCAGCAGTGGGAGTAACTATGGCTACACCTTC

D gene: -
clone size: few
J gene: TRBJ2-3
CDR3 length: 15
V gene: TRBV4-3
CDR3 protein: CASSQEIQGPDTQYF
CDR3 DNA: TGCGCCAGCAGCCAAGAAATTCAGGGGCCAGATACGCAGTATTTT

D gene: TRBD2
clone size: many
J gene: TRBJ2-1
CDR3 length: 15
V gene: TRBV20-1
CDR3 protein: CSARVGTTSRNEQFF
CDR3 DNA: TGCAGTGCTAGAGTTGGGACTACCTCTAGGAATGAGCAGTTCTTC

D gene: -
clone size: many
J gene: TRBJ2-5
CDR3 length: 14
V gene: TRBV5-1
CDR3 protein: CASSDAQGGETQYF
CDR3 DNA: TGCGCCAGCAGCGATGCGCAGGGTGGAGAGACCCAGTACTTC

D gene: -
clone size: many
J gene: TRBJ2-7
CDR3 length: 16
V gene: TRBV12-3/TRBV12-4
CDR3 protein: CASSPSGRGGAYEQYF
CDR3 DNA: TGTGCCAGCAGCCCCTCCGGTAGGGGGGGGGCCTACGAGCAGTACTTC

D gene: -
clone size: few
J gene: TRBJ2-5
CDR3 length: 16
V gene: TRBV3-1
CDR3 protein: CASSVSLWGETETQYF
CDR3 DNA: TGTGCCAGCAGCGTCAGCCTCTGGGGTGAGACGGAGACCCAGTACTTC

D gene: TRBD2
clone size: -
J gene: TRBJ2-1
CDR3 length: 14
V gene: TRBV12-3/TRBV12-4
CDR3 protein: CASSRAGEGNEQFF
CDR3 DNA: TGTGCCAGCAGTAGGGCGGGAGAGGGGAATGAGCAGTTCTTC

D gene: -
clone size: few
J gene: TRBJ2-7
CDR3 length: 13
V gene: TRBV5-1
CDR3 protein: CASSLSANYEQYF
CDR3 DNA: TGCGCCAGCAGCTTAAGCGCTAACTACGAGCAGTACTTC

D gene: TRBD2
clone size: few
J gene: TRBJ2-1
CDR3 length: 17
V gene: TRBV28
CDR3 protein: CASSRRLAGGPGDEQFF
CDR3 DNA: TGTGCCAGCAGCCGTCGTTTAGCGGGAGGGCCTGGGGATGAGCAGTTCTTC

D gene: TRBD1
clone size: -
J gene: TRBJ1-5
CDR3 length: 14
V gene: TRBV12-3/TRBV12-4
CDR3 protein: CASRQTGDGQPQHF
CDR3 DNA: TGTGCCAGCCGCCAAACAGGGGATGGTCAGCCCCAGCATTTT

D gene: TRBD1
clone size: -
J gene: TRBJ2-1
CDR3 length: 14
V gene: TRBV7-6
CDR3 protein: CASSTGTGGDEQFF
CDR3 DNA: TGTGCCAGCAGCACCGGGACAGGGGGCGATGAGCAGTTCTTC